The clone carrying this T cell receptor beta chain has ten or more counts. Its antigen is as yet unknown. The sample originates from a study of identical twins. Each CDR3 protein is one row after TCRdb ran MiXCR on the 5' RACE reads. The sample lists some 1,600,000 distinct CDR3 sequences, under 35% seen once, with about 0.27% in the top ten. Study-wide points: Sharing of beta out-of-frame sequences by twins showed a weaker excess. Conclusions came from cross-sectional statistical analysis, not from following the same donors. Within cord blood, abundant beta clonotypes carried fewer insertions, but memory repertoires showed no such trend.

Trimming left V 6 bases short and J 4 bases short, with 10 bases between. The CDR3 consists of 13 residues. The germline V gene encodes CDR1 LGHNA and CDR2 YNFKEQ. The material sequenced was cord blood. The gene calls are TRBV4-2 and TRBJ2-1; D remains unclear. The TCR originated in a newborn girl in good health. The CDR3 region is CASSYRQYNEQFF. CDR3 nucleotide sequence: TGTGCCAGCAGTTACCGACAATACAATGAGCAGTTCTTC.